The 30 T cell receptor beta chains below all came from one sample that was sequenced in a study of T cell responses to AZD1222 COVID-19 vaccine. The assay was immunoSEQ multiplex PCR, and TCRdb's table has in-frame clones only and misses some. The sample lists fewer than 120,000 clones, about 94% occurring once. The input for sequencing was peripheral blood, taken 28 days after the second AZD1222 dose. The source is an adult who received the AZD1222 COVID-19 vaccine.

This chain uses TRBV12-3 or TRBV12-4 with TRBJ1-1; D gene ambiguous. CDR3 length: 13 residues. V was shortened by 4 bases and J by 4 bases, with 10 bases between the two germline ends. As DNA, the CDR3 is TGTGCCAGCAGTTCCGGCATAATCACTGAAGCTTTCTTT. Protein: CASSSGIITEAFF.

The gene calls are TRBV9 and TRBJ2-5; 8 bases align to TRBD2. J was trimmed by 4 bases and V by 1 base; bases with no gene match: 3. Germline V gives CDR1 SGDLS, CDR2 YYNGEE. The CDR3 consists of 14 residues. Here the CDR3 DNA reads TGTGCCAGCAGCGTATCAACTAGCGGAGAGACCCAGTACTTC. Its translation: CASSVSTSGETQYF.

This clone was seen just once. V and J are TRBV12-3 or TRBV12-4 and TRBJ1-2; TRBD1 is a possible D gene (5 bases). Trimming took 10 bases from V and 0 from J, leaving 12 bases between them. The length of the CDR3 is 13 residues. The CDR3 spells CAITKTANYGYTF. CDR3 DNA: TGTGCCATCACCAAGACAGCTAACTATGGCTACACCTTC.

The gene calls are TRBV6-5 and TRBJ1-1; D remains ambiguous. The CDR3 length is 11 residues. V lost 8 bases to trimming and J lost 2 bases, with 6 bases between them. CDR1 is MNHEY, CDR2 SVGAGI, per germline. The CDR3 DNA sequence: TGTGCCAGCTGTCACAACACTGAAGCTTTCTTT. Residues: CASCHNTEAFF.

The rearrangement joins TRBV5-4 to TRBJ1-1; no definite D call. Germline V lookup: CDR1 SGHNT, CDR2 YYREEE (reference sequence). The CDR3 extends over 13 amino acids. Trimming removed 4 bases from V and 0 bases from J, with 7 bases in between. CDR3 sequence (DNA): TGTGCCAGCAGCCTTCAGATGAACACTGAAGCTTTCTTT. Translated: CASSLQMNTEAFF.

The chain carries TRBV3-1 (or the pseudogene TRBV3-2) and TRBJ2-7, with 11 bases lining up with TRBD1. Germline CDR1 and CDR2: LGHDT and YNNKEL (reference sequence). The CDR3 is 19 residues long. The trim removed 6 bases at V and 5 bases at J, leaving 21 bases unmatched. CDR3 residues: CASRLRGTGGIGGRHEQYF. The CDR3 nucleotides read TGTGCCAGCAGACTGAGAGGGACAGGGGGGATTGGGGGAAGGCACGAGCAGTACTTC.

Here the CDR3 DNA reads TGTGCCAGCAGTTCGAGGACTGTTTGGGAAGCTTTCTTT. This sequence encodes CASSSRTVWEAFF. This rearrangement joins TRBV6-5 to TRBJ1-1; no clear D. The CDR3 length is 13 residues. V lost 4 bases and J lost 8, with 14 bases in between. Germline CDR1 MNHEY, CDR2 SVGAGI.

The chain links TRBV4-1 to TRBJ2-1; 8 bases agree with TRBD1. V trimming: 1 base; J trimming: 4 bases; junction bases outside the gene matches: 9. The CDR3 consists of 17 residues. Germline values: CDR1 MGHRA, CDR2 YSYEKL. The CDR3 DNA is TGCGCCAGCAGCCAAGGAACGGGCAGGGGGCCTTACAATGAGCAGTTCTTC. This translates into CASSQGTGRGPYNEQFF.

The V and J genes are TRBV5-6 and TRBJ1-3; 7 nucleotides line up with TRBD1. In germline, CDR1 is SGHDT, CDR2 YYEEEE. Germline trimming cut 4 bases from V and 8 bases from J; bases unmatched to any gene: 9. CDR3 length: 14 amino acids. CDR3: CASSAKTGTDTIYF. As DNA, the CDR3 is TGTGCCAGCAGCGCCAAGACAGGGACGGACACCATATATTTT.

The gene calls are TRBV6-5 and TRBJ1-1; 8 positions match TRBD1. Germline CDR1 is MNHEY and CDR2 is SVGAGI. The CDR3 extends over 13 amino acids. Trimming took 6 bases from V and 5 from J; bases not matched to a gene: 5. This chain's CDR3 is CASRSTGGTEAFF. In DNA form, the CDR3 reads TGTGCCAGCAGGTCAACAGGGGGTACTGAAGCTTTCTTT.

This sequence joins TRBV7-9 and TRBJ1-5; D is uncertain. V was pared by 0 bases and J by 1 base, with 10 bases between. The CDR3 spans 16 residues. Per germline, CDR1 SEHNR and CDR2 FQNEAQ (reference sequence). The CDR3 spells CASSLALKGSNQPQHF. DNA of the CDR3: TGTGCCAGCAGCTTAGCGCTGAAAGGGAGCAATCAGCCCCAGCATTTT.

The genes are TRBV10-2 and TRBJ1-4, with 7 bases matching TRBD1. The CDR3 totals 15 residues. Looked up from germline, CDR1 is WSHSY and CDR2 is SAAADI. Germline trimming cut 9 bases from V and 0 bases from J; bases unmatched to any gene: 7. CDR3 region: CASKFTGATNEKLFF. As DNA, the CDR3 is TGCGCCAGTAAATTTACAGGGGCAACTAATGAAAAACTGTTTTTT.

V is TRBV4-2 and J is TRBJ1-2, with 9 bases identical to TRBD1. CDR1 LGHNA and CDR2 YNFKEQ come from the germline V gene. Losses at the gene ends were 6 bases for V and 7 bases for J; bases not matched to a gene: 6. The CDR3 has 13 residues. The CDR3 loop reads CASSHRGLGGYTF. The CDR3 bases are TGTGCCAGCAGTCACAGGGGGCTGGGTGGCTACACCTTC.

The rearrangement uses TRBV27 and TRBJ2-7; D is perhaps TRBD1 (6 bases). The CDR3 has 14 amino acids. CDR1 is MNHEY and CDR2 is SMNVEV in the germline V gene (reference sequence). V shed 4 bases and J shed 2 bases, with 12 bases lying between them. CDR3 protein: CASSSFRGTYEQYF. The CDR3 DNA reads as TGTGCCAGCAGTTCCTTCAGGGGAACCTACGAGCAGTACTTC.

This clone was picked up a small number of times. The V and J genes are TRBV20-1 and TRBJ1-1; 7 positions match TRBD1. Germline V gene sequence: CDR1 DFQATT, CDR2 SNEGSKA (reference sequence). Germline trimming cut 5 bases from V and 11 bases from J; bases unmatched to any gene: 8. This CDR3 is built from 11 residues. CDR3 loop: CSAGGQQTAFF. CDR3 DNA sequence: TGCAGTGCTGGGGGACAGCAGACGGCTTTCTTT.

The V call is TRBV6-6, the J call TRBJ2-7; D not certain. The CDR3 loop spans 13 amino acids. Germline CDR1 and CDR2: MNHNY and SVGAGI (reference sequence). The V end was cut by 5 bases, the J end by 5 bases, with 13 bases between. CDR3 nucleotides: TGTGCCAGCAGTCCCGGGCTCGCCCACGAGCAGTACTTC. Residues: CASSPGLAHEQYF.

This chain links TRBV19 with TRBJ1-2; D unclear. Trimming took off 3 bases at V and 10 bases at J, with 9 bases between the two ends. Germline V gives CDR1 LNHDA, CDR2 SQIVND (reference sequence). CDR3 length equals 11 residues. The CDR3 nucleotides are TGTGCCAGTAGTATCATAGGGAACTACACCTTC. This codes for CASSIIGNYTF.

This sequence joins TRBV29-1 and TRBJ1-1; D is undetermined. Looked up from germline, CDR1 is SQVTM and CDR2 is ANQGSEA. There are 12 residues in the CDR3. Trimming took off 3 bases at V and 5 bases at J, with 10 bases between the two ends. The CDR3 nucleotides are TGCAGCGTTGACCCCCGAGGGACTGAAGCTTTCTTT. As protein: CSVDPRGTEAFF.

This sequence joins TRBV19 and TRBJ2-2, with D perhaps matching TRBD1 or TRBD2 (6 bases each). The length of the CDR3 is 15 residues. Germline CDR1 reads LNHDA; CDR2 reads SQIVND (reference sequence). V shed 4 bases and J shed 5 bases, with 14 bases lying between them. The CDR3 region has the DNA TGTGCCAGTAGTAAACGATCGGGGGCAACCGGGGAGCTGTTTTTT. This codes for CASSKRSGATGELFF.

The V gene is TRBV7-6, the J gene TRBJ1-5; D is ambiguous. V lost 7 bases and J lost 5, with 30 bases in between. The CDR3 contains 19 residues. CDR1 SGHVS and CDR2 FNYEAQ come from the germline V gene. The CDR3 DNA follows: TGTGCCAGCACCCTCCTCCCCCCCGACGGTGAAGGGCTTGATCAGCCCCAGCATTTT. Protein sequence: CASTLLPPDGEGLDQPQHF.

The J gene is TRBJ2-3, the V gene TRBV4-2, with D hard to call. CDR1 and CDR2 from the germline V gene are LGHNA and YNFKEQ. The CDR3 spans 14 residues. Trimming took 2 bases from V and 3 from J, leaving 9 bases between them. The CDR3 bases are TGTGCCAGCAGCCAACTAGAAGCTACAGATACGCAGTATTTT. Translated: CASSQLEATDTQYF.

This rearrangement joins TRBV3-1 (or the pseudogene TRBV3-2) to TRBJ2-5; D ambiguous. Germline V gene lookup returns CDR1 LGHDT and CDR2 YNNKEL (reference sequence). There are 11 residues in the CDR3. Trimming shortened V by 3 bases and J by 5 bases, and 4 bases separated the two germline ends. The chain's CDR3 is CASSHSETQYF. The CDR3 nucleotides are TGTGCCAGCAGCCATAGTGAGACCCAGTACTTC.

V is TRBV27 and J is TRBJ1-5, with 8 bases fitting TRBD1. Germline V gives CDR1 MNHEY, CDR2 SMNVEV (reference sequence). Unmatched junction bases numbered 10, after V lost 5 bases and J lost 1 base. CDR3 length: 17 amino acids. In DNA, the CDR3 is TGTGCCAGCAGTCTGACAGGGGCTACTTCCAGCAATCAGCCCCAGCATTTT. It translates to CASSLTGATSSNQPQHF.

The chain recombines TRBV7-9 with TRBJ2-5, with 8 positions matching TRBD2. J was trimmed by 1 base and V by 5 bases; bases with no gene match: 9. CDR1 and CDR2 (germline): SEHNR, FQNEAQ (reference sequence). The CDR3 spans 16 residues. The CDR3 protein is CASSTERESSQETQYF. CDR3 nucleotides: TGTGCCAGCAGCACAGAGCGGGAGTCGTCCCAAGAGACCCAGTACTTC.

V and J are TRBV4-1 and TRBJ2-1, with D possibly matching TRBD2 (5 bases). The V and J ends lost 3 bases and 3 bases respectively, with 6 bases between them. This CDR3 contains 13 residues. Germline V gene sequence: CDR1 MGHRA, CDR2 YSYEKL. CDR3 amino acids: CASSQRDYNEQFF. CDR3 DNA sequence: TGCGCCAGCAGCCAGAGGGACTACAATGAGCAGTTCTTC.

The chain is built from TRBV5-4 and TRBJ1-1, with D tentatively TRBD1 (6 bases). Germline CDR1 reads SGHNT; CDR2 reads YYREEE (reference sequence). V dropped 2 bases and J dropped 1 base, with 18 bases sitting between them. The CDR3 extends over 17 amino acids. The CDR3 bases are TGTGCCAGCAGCTTCGGCGGCAGGGGACCAGAGAACACTGAAGCTTTCTTT. It is translated as CASSFGGRGPENTEAFF.

The V gene is TRBV5-8, the J gene TRBJ2-7; D remains unclear. The ends were cut back, 0 bases at V and 0 bases at J, with 13 bases in the middle. There are 16 residues in the CDR3. The germline gives CDR1 SGHTS, CDR2 YDEGEE. CDR3 in amino acids: CASSLGVVMASYEQYF. The CDR3 DNA reads TGTGCCAGCAGCTTGGGCGTGGTAATGGCCTCCTACGAGCAGTACTTC.

V gene TRBV9 combines with J gene TRBJ1-3; D perhaps matches TRBD1 (5 bases). Germline values: CDR1 SGDLS, CDR2 YYNGEE. The CDR3 is made up of 16 amino acids. V was cut by 1 base and J by 6 bases, with 17 bases left in between. The CDR3 spells CASSVSGMRQENTIYF. The DNA for the CDR3 is TGTGCCAGCAGCGTATCAGGGATGCGGCAGGAAAACACCATATATTTT.

The gene calls are TRBV5-8 and TRBJ1-1; 9 bases fit TRBD1. Unmatched junction bases numbered 5, after V lost 2 bases and J lost 0 bases. This CDR3 has 16 residues. Germline V gene lookup returns CDR1 SGHTS and CDR2 YDEGEE. In DNA form, the CDR3 reads TGTGCCAGCAGCTTAGGGACAGGGTACATGAACACTGAAGCTTTCTTT. This translates into CASSLGTGYMNTEAFF.

The rearrangement joins TRBV6-1 to TRBJ1-5; perhaps TRBD1 as D (6 bases). V gave up 3 bases and J gave up 3 bases, with 12 bases separating them. CDR1 is MNHNS and CDR2 is SASEGT in the germline V gene. The CDR3 covers 15 residues. CDR3 amino acids: CASSESGGLNQPQHF. The CDR3 DNA is TGTGCCAGCAGTGAGTCGGGGGGCCTCAATCAGCCCCAGCATTTT.